The 10 T cell receptor beta chains presented below share a single source sample, sequenced in a study of cytomegalovirus exposure and HLA in healthy donors. Both 60 Vbeta primers and 13 Jbeta primers went into the PCR. Data came from immunoSEQ multiplex PCR; TCRdb stores just in-frame clones and leaves some out. The repertoire holds about 90,000 clones, with over 60% as singletons. The sample comprised PBMCs. Receptors were obtained from a woman aged 45 to 65 in good health and CMV-seropositive.

The chain employs TRBV28 and TRBJ2-3; no definite D call. Trimming removed 4 bases from V and 6 bases from J, with 11 bases in between. This CDR3 is 13 amino acids long. Germline V gene sequence: CDR1 MDHEN, CDR2 SYDVKM. The chain's CDR3 is CASSSPPLDTQYF. The CDR3 DNA follows: TGTGCCAGCAGTTCCCCTCCTCTCGATACGCAGTATTTT.

This chain uses TRBV6-5 with TRBJ1-5; D possibly corresponds to TRBD1 (6 bases). The CDR3 runs 13 residues. Germline V CDR1 and CDR2: MNHEY, SVGAGI. V lost 2 bases to trimming and J lost 4 bases, with 6 bases between them. The CDR3 nucleotides are TGTGCCAGCAGTTACGACAGGAATCAGCCCCAGCATTTT. It encodes CASSYDRNQPQHF.

The rearrangement uses TRBV6-5 and TRBJ1-1, with D possibly matching TRBD1 (6 bases). CDR3 size: 14 residues. The ends were cut back, 6 bases at V and 1 base at J, with 12 bases in the middle. Germline CDR1 MNHEY, CDR2 SVGAGI. The CDR3 coding sequence is TGTGCCAGCAGCCGAGGACAGAGGAACACTGAAGCTTTCTTT. This codes for CASSRGQRNTEAFF.

The chain carries TRBV9 and TRBJ2-7; 7 bases line up with TRBD1. The CDR3 runs 13 residues. V shed 3 bases, J shed 5 bases, and the junction held 5 bases outside the gene matches. Germline V lookup: CDR1 SGDLS, CDR2 YYNGEE. The CDR3 nucleotides are TGTGCCAGCAGCGAGGGGGCCTGGAACGAGCAGTACTTC. Residues: CASSEGAWNEQYF. Drawing the rest from reference TRBV9 and TRBJ2-7, the complete variable domain is DSGVTQTPKHLITATGQRVTLRCSPRSGDLSVYWYQQSLDQGLQFLIQYYNGEERAKGNILERFSAQQFPDLHSELNLSSLELGDSALYFCASSEGAWNEQYFGPGTRLTVT.

The chain joins TRBV7-2 to TRBJ2-5; 11 nucleotides line up with TRBD2. Per germline, CDR1 SGHTA and CDR2 FQGNSA. Unmatched junction bases numbered 13, after V lost 6 bases and J lost 4 bases. CDR3 length equals 17 residues. This CDR3 is CASSPLGIAGGLETQYF. CDR3 sequence (DNA): TGTGCCAGCAGTCCTTTGGGGATAGCGGGGGGGCTAGAGACCCAGTACTTC. The full variable domain, in which reference TRBV7-2 and TRBJ2-5 provide the parts outside the CDR3, is GAGVSQSPSNKVTEKGKDVELRCDPISGHTALYWYRQSLGQGLEFLIYFQGNSAPDKSGLPSDRFSAERTGGSVSTLTIQRTQQEDSAVYLCASSPLGIAGGLETQYFGPGTRLLVL.

The CDR3 nucleotides read TGTGCCAGCAGCGTTCCCCGGGACACATGCGAAAAACTGTTTTTT. It is translated as CASSVPRDTCEKLFF. The rearrangement links TRBV9 to TRBJ1-4; tentative D call: TRBD1 (6 bases). This CDR3 has 15 amino acids. The V end lost 2 bases, the J end lost 8 bases, and 16 bases lay between the germline ends. CDR1 and CDR2 (germline): SGDLS, YYNGEE.

With regard to this clone: The identical CDR3 is also encoded by other nucleotide sequences in the sample. This rearrangement joins TRBV4-3 to TRBJ2-1, with 9 bases aligning to TRBD2. The junction had 6 bases not matched to a gene; V was cut back by 4 bases and J by 5 bases. From germline, CDR1 is LGHNA and CDR2 YSLEER. The CDR3 sequence is 15 residues long. In DNA form, the CDR3 reads TGCGCCAGCAGCCCCCAAGCGGGGGGCAACAATGAGCAGTTCTTC. Protein sequence: CASSPQAGGNNEQFF.

This chain uses TRBV6-6 with TRBJ1-1; 8 nucleotides line up with TRBD1. J lost 8 bases, V lost 6 bases, and 2 bases had no gene match. The CDR3 runs to 11 residues. Germline CDR1 and CDR2: MNHNY and SVGAGI (reference sequence). CDR3 sequence reads: CASRRQGEAFF. CDR3 DNA: TGTGCCAGCAGACGACAGGGGGAAGCTTTCTTT.

CDR3 sequence (DNA): TGTGCCAGCAGCCCTCGGACAGTGGAATTGAACACTGAAGCTTTCTTT. Protein: CASSPRTVELNTEAFF. This chain connects TRBV28 to TRBJ1-1; D may be TRBD1 (6 bases). This CDR3 is 16 amino acids long. Germline CDR1 MDHEN, CDR2 SYDVKM. V lost 6 bases and J 0 bases, leaving 17 bases between the germline ends. The variable domain in full, with the rest retrieved from reference TRBV28 and TRBJ1-1, is DVKVTQSSRYLVKRTGEKVFLECVQDMDHENMFWYRQDPGLGLRLIYFSYDVKMKEKGDIPEGYSVSREKKERFSLILESASTNQTSMYLCASSPRTVELNTEAFFGQGTRLTVV.

The genes are TRBV6-1 and TRBJ1-6, with no clear D. The CDR3 contains 15 residues. Trimming removed 4 bases from V and 9 bases from J, with 16 bases in between. Germline CDR1 and CDR2: MNHNS and SASEGT. The CDR3 region has the DNA TGTGCCAGCAGTGTCGACCCAAACGGAGGTTCACCCCTCCACTTT. Translating gives CASSVDPNGGSPLHF.